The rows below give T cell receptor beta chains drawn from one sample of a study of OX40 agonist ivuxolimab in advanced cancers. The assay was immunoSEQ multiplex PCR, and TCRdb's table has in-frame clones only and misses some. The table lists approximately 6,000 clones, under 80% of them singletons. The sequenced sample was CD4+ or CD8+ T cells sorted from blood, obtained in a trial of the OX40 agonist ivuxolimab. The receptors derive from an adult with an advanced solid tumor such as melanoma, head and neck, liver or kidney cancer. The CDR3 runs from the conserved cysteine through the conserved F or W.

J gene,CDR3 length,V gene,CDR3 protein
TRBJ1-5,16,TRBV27,CASSNGAFDSNQPQHF
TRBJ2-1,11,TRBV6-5,CASIRWNEQFF
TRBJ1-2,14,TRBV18,CASSPPWGLDGYTF
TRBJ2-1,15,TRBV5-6,CASSLADRGYNEQFF
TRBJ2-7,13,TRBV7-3,CASSLGKVSEQYF
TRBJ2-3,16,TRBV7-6,CASSLEIAGGPDTQYF
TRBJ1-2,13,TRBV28,CASREQGSYGYTF
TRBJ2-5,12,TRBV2,CASREQGETQYF
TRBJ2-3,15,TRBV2,CASSGGKGGTDTQYF
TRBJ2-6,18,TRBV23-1,CASSGLFTQQSRANVLTF
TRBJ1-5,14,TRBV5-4,CASSLDGVGQPQHF
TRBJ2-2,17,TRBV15,CATSLRGGTMNTGELFF
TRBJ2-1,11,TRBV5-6,CASYEGNEQFF
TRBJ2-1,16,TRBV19,CASSIGTSGSRYEQFF
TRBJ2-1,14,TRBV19,CASSYQDSYNEQFF
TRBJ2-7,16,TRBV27,CASSFSGTSGSYEQYF
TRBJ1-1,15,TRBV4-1,CASSQEARRNTEAFF
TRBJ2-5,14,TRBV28,CASSLLAGVQTQYF
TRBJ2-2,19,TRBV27,CASSFEGGGLFSNTGELFF
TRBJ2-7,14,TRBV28,CASSCTGGSDEQYF
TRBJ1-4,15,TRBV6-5,CASRLTGGRGEKLFF
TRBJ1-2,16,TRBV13,CASSLRDRGRNYGYTF
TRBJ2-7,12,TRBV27,CASSHGVYEQYF
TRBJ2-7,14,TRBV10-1,CASSDTGDVYEQYF
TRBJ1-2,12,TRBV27,CASSGGWDGYTF
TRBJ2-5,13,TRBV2,CASRRGLEETQYF
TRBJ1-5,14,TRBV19,CASSIDEGRQPQHF
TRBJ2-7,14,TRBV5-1,CASSFLSRADEQYF
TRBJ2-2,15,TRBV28,CASSLGTVNTGELFF
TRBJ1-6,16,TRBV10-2,CASSEGPSSYNSPLHF
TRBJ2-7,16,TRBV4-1,CASSPGPGGSEVEQYF
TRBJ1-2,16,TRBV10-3,CAISDPGQGGFYGYTF
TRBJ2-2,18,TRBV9,CASSSSGPTGSPGGELFF
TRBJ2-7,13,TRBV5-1,CASSSESSYERYF
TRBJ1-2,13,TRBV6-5,CASSESRVDGYTF
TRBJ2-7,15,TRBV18,CASSLGQLYSYEQYF
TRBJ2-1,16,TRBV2,CASLTNPAGVSNEQFF
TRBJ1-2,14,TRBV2,CASSDTGGAYGYTF
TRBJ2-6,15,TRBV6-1,CASSVTGAGANVLTF
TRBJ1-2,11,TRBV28,CASSWVYGYTF
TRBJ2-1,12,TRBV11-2,CASSHSHNEQFF
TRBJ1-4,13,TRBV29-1,CSVVSATNEKLFF
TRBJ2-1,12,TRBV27,CASSLNDNEQFF
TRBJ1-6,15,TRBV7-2,CASSSNEGGHSPLHF
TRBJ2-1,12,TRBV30,CAWSHGDNEQFF
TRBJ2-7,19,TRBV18,CASSPLRTVFPPFFYEQYF
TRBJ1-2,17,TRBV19,CASSFPSTRDSFYGYTF
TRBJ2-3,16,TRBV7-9,CASSPGLAPYTDTQYF
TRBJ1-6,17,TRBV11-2,CASSSPVREPYNSPLHF
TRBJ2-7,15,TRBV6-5,CASSFSPGQGYEQYF
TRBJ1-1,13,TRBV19,CAVTSGGNTEAFF
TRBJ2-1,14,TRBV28,CASSFAIASGEQFF
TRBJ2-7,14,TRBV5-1,CASGVTGYPYEQYF
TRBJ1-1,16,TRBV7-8,CASSIGSRQGTTEAFF
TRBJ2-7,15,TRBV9,CASSVGGAGSYEQYF
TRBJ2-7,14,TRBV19,CASSIRDRGYEQYF
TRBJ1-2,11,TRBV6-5,CAISVNYGYTF
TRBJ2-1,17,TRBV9,CASSVEDPWGSYNEQFF
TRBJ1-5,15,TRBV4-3,CASSQDRSSNQPQHF